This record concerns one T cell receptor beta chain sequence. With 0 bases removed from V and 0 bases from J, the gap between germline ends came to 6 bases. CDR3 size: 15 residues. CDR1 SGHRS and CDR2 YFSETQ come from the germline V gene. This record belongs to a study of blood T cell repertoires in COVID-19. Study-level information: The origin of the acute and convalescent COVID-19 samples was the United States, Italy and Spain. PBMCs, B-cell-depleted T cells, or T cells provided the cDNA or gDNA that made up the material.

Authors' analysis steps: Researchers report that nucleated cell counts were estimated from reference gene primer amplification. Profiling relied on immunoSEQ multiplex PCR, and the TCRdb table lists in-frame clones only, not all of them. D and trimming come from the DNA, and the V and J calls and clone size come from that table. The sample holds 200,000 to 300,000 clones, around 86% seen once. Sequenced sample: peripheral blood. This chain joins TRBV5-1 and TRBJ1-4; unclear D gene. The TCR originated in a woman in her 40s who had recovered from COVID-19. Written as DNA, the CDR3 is TGCGCCAGCAGCTTGGTTCGTGCAACTAATGAAAAACTGTTTTTT. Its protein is CASSLVRATNEKLFF.